This record concerns one T cell receptor (beta chain) sequence. Its antigen is not identified. TCRdb reprocessed the reads with MiXCR, giving one entry per CDR3 protein. Of hundreds of thousands of distinct CDR3 sequences in the sample, approximately 10% were seen once. V dropped 1 base and J dropped 14 bases, with 23 bases sitting between them. The V gene's germline CDR1 is SNHLY and CDR2 FYNNEI. This CDR3 has 15 residues. The data originate from a study of T cell repertoires in cytomegalovirus infection. As for the study in general: An indication of both CMV infection and matching HLA type came from public TCR beta signatures. Findings and limits, study-wide: Identification of carriers of CMV plus the relevant HLA was achieved through cumulative public TCR beta family frequency. CMV-specific HLA-C-restricted TCR beta clonotypes dominated the ex vivo response.

The sequenced material came from PBMCs. The clonotype comes from a human donor in good health (CMV status not recorded). Some clones in this sample may be carry-over from other donors' samples. The gene calls are TRBV2 and TRBJ1-2; D may be TRBD1 (5 bases). In DNA form, the CDR3 reads TGTGCCAGCAGTGAAGAGTCAGGGAAGGGTGGTTGGGGGACCTTC. Encoded protein: CASSEESGKGGWGTF.